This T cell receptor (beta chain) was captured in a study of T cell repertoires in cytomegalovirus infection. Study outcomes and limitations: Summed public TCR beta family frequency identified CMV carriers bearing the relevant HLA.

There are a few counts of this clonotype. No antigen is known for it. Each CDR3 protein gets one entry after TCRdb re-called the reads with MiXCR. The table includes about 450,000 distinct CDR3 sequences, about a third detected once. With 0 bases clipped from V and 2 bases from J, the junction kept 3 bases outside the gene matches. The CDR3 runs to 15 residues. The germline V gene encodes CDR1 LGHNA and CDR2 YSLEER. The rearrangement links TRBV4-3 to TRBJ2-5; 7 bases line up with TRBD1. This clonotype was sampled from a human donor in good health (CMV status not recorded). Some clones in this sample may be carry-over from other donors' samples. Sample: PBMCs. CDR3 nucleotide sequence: TGCGCCAGCAGCCAAGATTGGGACAGTCAAGAGACCCAGTACTTC. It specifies CASSQDWDSQETQYF.